These 2 T cell receptor beta chains originate from one sample sequenced in a study of cytomegalovirus exposure and HLA in healthy donors. This PCR relied on a set of 60 Vbeta primers and 13 Jbeta primers. Profiling relied on immunoSEQ multiplex PCR, and the TCRdb table lists in-frame clones only, not all of them. The data contain 150,000 or so clones, approximately 82% of them singletons. Sequenced sample: PBMCs. These receptors were collected from a female donor in good health and CMV-seronegative.

The chain links TRBV5-1 to TRBJ2-5, with 7 positions matching TRBD2. Germline V gene data show CDR1 as SGHRS and CDR2 as YFSETQ. V gave up 0 bases and J gave up 5 bases; unmatched junction bases: 4. The CDR3 covers 14 residues. The CDR3 spells CASSLVAGDETQYF. The CDR3 DNA is TGCGCCAGCAGCTTGGTGGCGGGAGACGAGACCCAGTACTTC. The complete variable domain, with remaining parts taken from reference TRBV5-1 and TRBJ2-5, reads KAGVTQTPRYLIKTRGQQVTLSCSPISGHRSVSWYQQTPGQGLQFLFEYFSETQRNKGNFPGRFSGRQFSNSRSEMNVSTLELGDSALYLCASSLVAGDETQYFGPGTRLLVL.

The chain links TRBV2 to TRBJ1-2; TRBD1 might be the D (5 bases). V was clipped by 8 bases and J by 3 bases, with 16 bases between them. The CDR3 is 14 residues long. Germline CDR1 SNHLY, CDR2 FYNNEI. The CDR3 DNA follows: TGTGCCAGCTCCCCGGTCTGGGGGGACTATGGCTACACCTTC. Its protein is CASSPVWGDYGYTF.